This T cell receptor beta chain came from a study of cytomegalovirus exposure and HLA in healthy donors. Study-wide results and limits: The study labeled under 200 TCR beta chains cytomegalovirus-associated.

PCR amplification relied on 60 Vbeta primers (plus 13 Jbeta primers). Repertoires were generated with immunoSEQ multiplex PCR, while TCRdb's copy carries only in-frame clones and drops some. Of 100,000 to 150,000 clones in the sample, roughly 70% were seen once. As to this clone: Its antigen remains unidentified.

Germline assignment: CDR1 MNHEY and CDR2 SVGAGI. Losses at the gene ends were 4 bases for V and 6 bases for J; bases not matched to a gene: 10. The CDR3 runs to 15 residues. Source material: PBMCs. This clonotype was obtained from a man aged 35-49 years in good health and CMV-seropositive. The rearrangement uses TRBV6-5 and TRBJ1-1, with 8 bases identical to TRBD1. The DNA of the CDR3 is TGTGCCAGCAGTTCCTCGACAGGGGAGAGACCTGAAGCTTTCTTT. Translated: CASSSSTGERPEAFF.